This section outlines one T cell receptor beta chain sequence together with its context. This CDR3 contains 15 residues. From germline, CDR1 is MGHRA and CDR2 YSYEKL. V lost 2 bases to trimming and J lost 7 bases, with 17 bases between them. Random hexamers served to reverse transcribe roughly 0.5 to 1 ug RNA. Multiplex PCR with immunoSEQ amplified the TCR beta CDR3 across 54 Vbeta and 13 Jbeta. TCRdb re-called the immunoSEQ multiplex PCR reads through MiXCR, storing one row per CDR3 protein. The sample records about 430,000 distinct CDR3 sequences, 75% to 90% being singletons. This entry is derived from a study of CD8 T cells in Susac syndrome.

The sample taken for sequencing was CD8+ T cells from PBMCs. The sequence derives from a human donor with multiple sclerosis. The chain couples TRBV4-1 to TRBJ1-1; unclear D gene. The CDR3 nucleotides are TGCGCCAGCAGCCAAACTATCAGCGCGGAGGTTGAAGCTTTCTTT. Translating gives CASSQTISAEVEAFF.